Each of the 18 T cell receptor beta chains below was sequenced from the same sample in a study of blood T cell repertoires in COVID-19. Repertoires were generated with immunoSEQ multiplex PCR, while TCRdb's copy carries only in-frame clones and drops some. The repertoire holds under 150,000 clones, with around 86% as singletons. Source material: peripheral blood. The origin of the receptors is a woman aged 60-70 years with active or convalescent COVID-19.

This clone was detected a few times. The V call is TRBV21-1, the J call TRBJ1-2. TRBV21-1 constitutes a pseudogene. The CDR3 is made up of 14 amino acids. Here the CDR3 reads CASSKEEGFYGYTF. Here the CDR3 DNA reads TGTGCCAGCAGCAAAGAGGAGGGCTTCTATGGCTACACCTTC.

The chain uses TRBV5-4 and TRBJ2-7; possibly TRBD2 for D (6 bases). This CDR3 has 13 amino acids. The ends were cut back, 0 bases at V and 2 bases at J, with 6 bases in the middle. Germline CDR1 and CDR2: SGHNT and YYREEE (reference sequence). The CDR3 nucleotides are TGTGCCAGCAGCTTGGGGGAGGCCTACGAGCAGTACTTC. It translates to CASSLGEAYEQYF.

The chain couples TRBV2 to TRBJ1-2; D is perhaps TRBD1 (6 bases). Per germline, CDR1 SNHLY and CDR2 FYNNEI. Trimming shortened V by 6 bases and J by 0 bases, and 11 bases separated the two germline ends. The CDR3 length is 14 residues. The CDR3 sequence: CASSLQGSNYGYTF. Written as DNA, the CDR3 is TGTGCCAGCAGCCTACAGGGATCTAACTATGGCTACACCTTC.

This clone was found once. The rearrangement uses TRBV28 and TRBJ1-5; D perhaps matches TRBD1 (5 bases). V was clipped by 6 bases and J by 3 bases, with 21 bases between them. The CDR3 loop spans 17 amino acids. Germline V gives CDR1 MDHEN, CDR2 SYDVKM. The CDR3 nucleotides are TGTGCCAGCAGCAGCAGTTCCGGGACTGAATTCAATCAGCCCCAGCATTTT. Translated: CASSSSSGTEFNQPQHF.

The CDR3 here is CASRAGQGNEKLFF. In nucleotides, the CDR3 is TGCGCCAGCAGGGCGGGACAGGGGAATGAAAAACTGTTTTTT. This chain connects TRBV10-2 to TRBJ1-4, with 10 bases fitting TRBD1. V was clipped by 6 bases and J by 5 bases; unmatched bases: 3. This CDR3 is built from 14 residues. Per germline, CDR1 WSHSY and CDR2 SAAADI.

J is TRBJ2-3 and V is TRBV7-3, with 11 bases identical to TRBD2. The CDR3 has 15 amino acids. V lost 5 bases and J lost 5; bases outside the gene matches: 6. Germline V lookup: CDR1 SGHTA, CDR2 FQGTGA. CDR3 nucleotides: TGTGCCAGCAGCGTAGCGGGAGGGTTAGTAGATACGCAGTATTTT. The encoded protein is CASSVAGGLVDTQYF.

This clone showed up just a few times. The J gene is TRBJ2-3, the V gene TRBV5-1; unclear D gene. Between the trimmed V and J ends, which lost 2 bases and 5 bases, there was a span of 18 bases. The CDR3 runs to 16 residues. The germline V gene encodes CDR1 SGHRS and CDR2 YFSETQ. The CDR3 loop reads CASSFESRVLVDTQYF. For the CDR3, the DNA is TGCGCCAGCAGCTTCGAGTCACGCGTTTTGGTAGATACGCAGTATTTT. The full variable domain, completed using reference TRBV5-1 and TRBJ2-3, is KAGVTQTPRYLIKTRGQQVTLSCSPISGHRSVSWYQQTPGQGLQFLFEYFSETQRNKGNFPGRFSGRQFSNSRSEMNVSTLELGDSALYLCASSFESRVLVDTQYFGPGTRLTVL.

The gene calls are TRBV19 and TRBJ1-1; maybe TRBD1 (5 bases). V was clipped by 7 bases and J by 5 bases, with 20 bases between them. Germline-derived CDR1 and CDR2 are LNHDA and SQIVND (reference sequence). The CDR3 loop spans 15 amino acids. In DNA form, the CDR3 reads TGTGCCAGTATCCTCAGGAGTTTTGGGGCGACTGAAGCTTTCTTT. Encoded protein: CASILRSFGATEAFF.

The chain recombines TRBV19 with TRBJ1-5; tentative D call: TRBD1 (6 bases). The CDR3 has 16 amino acids. Germline CDR1 is LNHDA and CDR2 is SQIVND (reference sequence). Trimming pared 6 bases from V and 1 base from J, leaving 16 bases between. Here the CDR3 DNA reads TGTGCCAGTAGACGACTTTCGGGGGGCAGCAATCAGCCCCAGCATTTT. Its protein is CASRRLSGGSNQPQHF.

The J gene is TRBJ2-3, the V gene TRBV7-3, with 10 bases identical to TRBD1. The CDR3 extends over 17 amino acids. The ends lost 2 bases at V and 3 bases at J; junction bases unmatched: 8. Germline values: CDR1 SGHTA, CDR2 FQGTGA. The DNA of the CDR3 is TGTGCCAGCAGCTTAGGTAGTTGGGGACAGGGGACAGATACGCAGTATTTT. It specifies CASSLGSWGQGTDTQYF. Combining the CDR3 with reference TRBV7-3 and TRBJ2-3 gives the whole variable domain GAGVSQTPSNKVTEKGKYVELRCDPISGHTALYWYRQSLGQGPEFLIYFQGTGAADDSGLPNDRFFAVRPEGSVSTLKIQRTERGDSAVYLCASSLGSWGQGTDTQYFGPGTRLTVL.

The chain is built from TRBV13 and TRBJ1-1; TRBD1 might be the D (5 bases). Germline V gene data show CDR1 as PRHDT and CDR2 as FYEKMQ (reference sequence). The CDR3 covers 12 residues. Trimming left V 5 bases short and J 6 bases short, with 10 bases between. The CDR3 is CASSPDSPEAFF. CDR3 sequence (DNA): TGTGCCAGCAGCCCAGACAGTCCTGAAGCTTTCTTT. Together with reference TRBV13 and TRBJ1-1, the CDR3 gives the full variable domain: AAGVIQSPRHLIKEKRETATLKCYPIPRHDTVYWYQQGPGQDPQFLISFYEKMQSDKGSIPDRFSAQQFSDYHSELNMSSLELGDSALYFCASSPDSPEAFFGQGTRLTVV.

This chain links TRBV6-1 with TRBJ2-5, with a tentative D call TRBD1 (5 bases). CDR1 is MNHNS, CDR2 SASEGT, per germline. The ends were cut back, 3 bases at V and 2 bases at J, with 13 bases in the middle. This CDR3 has 15 residues. CDR3 protein: CASSDIGHRQETQYF. CDR3 in DNA: TGTGCCAGCAGTGATATAGGACACCGTCAAGAGACCCAGTACTTC.

The V gene is TRBV4-2, the J gene TRBJ2-3, with a tentative D call TRBD2 (6 bases). CDR3 length: 17 residues. Germline assignment: CDR1 LGHNA and CDR2 YNFKEQ. The V and J ends lost 1 base and 4 bases respectively, with 18 bases between them. CDR3 bases: TGTGCCAGCAGCCAAGTTTGGGGGGAGGCCCAGGCAGATACGCAGTATTTT. It translates to CASSQVWGEAQADTQYF.

This chain connects TRBV30 to TRBJ2-1; 10 bases align to TRBD2. The CDR3 length is 14 residues. CDR1 is GTSNPN, CDR2 SVGIG, per germline (reference sequence). J was trimmed by 6 bases and V by 2 bases; bases with no gene match: 4. CDR3 in amino acids: CAWSSGRGTNEQFF. The CDR3 DNA is TGTGCCTGGAGTAGCGGGAGGGGTACCAATGAGCAGTTCTTC.

This clone was seen once. The chain links TRBV4-1 to TRBJ2-5; tentative D call: TRBD2 (5 bases). V lost 3 bases to trimming and J lost 2 bases, with 10 bases between them. Germline V gene lookup returns CDR1 MGHRA and CDR2 YSYEKL. The CDR3 length is 14 residues. The CDR3 loop is CASSQAPGQETQYF. The CDR3, as DNA: TGCGCCAGCAGCCAGGCCCCGGGGCAAGAGACCCAGTACTTC.

This clone was seen more than once but under ten times. J is TRBJ1-5 and V is TRBV12-3 or TRBV12-4; D ambiguous. CDR3 length equals 12 residues. V was pared by 5 bases and J by 5 bases, with 7 bases between. Written as DNA, the CDR3 is TGTGCCAGCAGTGAGGGCTATCAGCCCCAGCATTTT. It specifies CASSEGYQPQHF.

The V and J genes are TRBV29-1 and TRBJ1-1, with 11 bases aligning to TRBD1. Germline assignment: CDR1 SQVTM and CDR2 ANQGSEA. The length of the CDR3 is 10 residues. Trimming removed 4 bases from V and 12 bases from J; junction bases left unmatched: 1. CDR3 sequence: CSVVDRGPFF. CDR3 coding DNA: TGCAGCGTTGTGGACAGGGGGCCTTTCTTT.

The rearrangement links TRBV24-1 to TRBJ2-3, with D tentatively TRBD1 (6 bases). CDR1 KGHDR and CDR2 SFDVKD come from the germline V gene. The CDR3 contains 14 residues. Deletions cut 3 bases from V and 5 bases from J, with 11 bases between. In DNA, the CDR3 is TGTGCCACCAGTGATACCGCAGGGGAAGATACGCAGTATTTT. It is translated as CATSDTAGEDTQYF.